The clone carrying this T cell receptor (beta chain) was detected ten times or more. Its antigen is still unknown. All of the isolated RNA was reverse transcribed, so expressed TCRB transcripts were sequenced. Clones were sequenced by immunoSEQ multiplex PCR, and TCRdb holds only the in-frame ones, with some missing. The repertoire has some 160,000 clones, 9% of them found once; the top ten carry about 0.65%. This entry belongs to a study of beta chain features in type 1 diabetes. Whole-study results and caveats: Shortening that was moderate but significant affected the TCRB CDR3s of Type 1 diabetes patients in all four CD4+ subsets.

Per germline, CDR1 KGHSH and CDR2 LQKENI. The CDR3 runs to 15 residues. The J segment lost 0 bases and the V segment lost 5 bases, leaving 5 bases of the junction unmatched. The chain uses TRBV18 and TRBJ2-7; TRBD1 aligns across 9 bases. The sequenced sample was central memory CD4+ T cells from blood. The TCR comes from a woman in her twenties or thirties with type 1 diabetes. CDR3 nucleotide sequence: TGTGCCAGCTCAGGAGGACAGGGGAGCTCCTACGAGCAGTACTTC. Translated, it gives CASSGGQGSSYEQYF.